This TCR beta chain comes out of a study of OX40 agonist ivuxolimab in advanced cancers. General observations from the study: Which antigen the expanded peripheral T cells recognized is unknown.

Here immunoSEQ multiplex PCR was the method, and the copy in TCRdb shows in-frame clones only, minus some. The sample lists 80,000 to 95,000 clones, approximately 91% occurring once. With regard to this clone: What it binds is not known.

The CDR3 loop spans 13 amino acids. V lost 2 bases and J lost 5, with 6 bases in between. The germline CDR1 and CDR2 sequences are SGHAT and FQNNGV. This chain connects TRBV11-2 to TRBJ2-2; no firm D call. The receptor's source is an adult with an advanced solid tumor such as melanoma, head and neck, liver or kidney cancer. The sample in question was CD4+ or CD8+ T cells sorted from blood, obtained in a trial of the OX40 agonist ivuxolimab. The CDR3, as DNA: TGTGCCAGCAGCTTAAAGGAGACCGGGGAGCTGTTTTTT. Translated, it gives CASSLKETGELFF. Variable domain in full (rest from reference TRBV11-2 and TRBJ2-2): EAGVAQSPRYKIIEKRQSVAFWCNPISGHATLYWYQQILGQGPKLLIQFQNNGVVDDSQLPKDRFSAERLKGVDSTLKIQPAKLEDSAVYLCASSLKETGELFFGEGSRLTVL.